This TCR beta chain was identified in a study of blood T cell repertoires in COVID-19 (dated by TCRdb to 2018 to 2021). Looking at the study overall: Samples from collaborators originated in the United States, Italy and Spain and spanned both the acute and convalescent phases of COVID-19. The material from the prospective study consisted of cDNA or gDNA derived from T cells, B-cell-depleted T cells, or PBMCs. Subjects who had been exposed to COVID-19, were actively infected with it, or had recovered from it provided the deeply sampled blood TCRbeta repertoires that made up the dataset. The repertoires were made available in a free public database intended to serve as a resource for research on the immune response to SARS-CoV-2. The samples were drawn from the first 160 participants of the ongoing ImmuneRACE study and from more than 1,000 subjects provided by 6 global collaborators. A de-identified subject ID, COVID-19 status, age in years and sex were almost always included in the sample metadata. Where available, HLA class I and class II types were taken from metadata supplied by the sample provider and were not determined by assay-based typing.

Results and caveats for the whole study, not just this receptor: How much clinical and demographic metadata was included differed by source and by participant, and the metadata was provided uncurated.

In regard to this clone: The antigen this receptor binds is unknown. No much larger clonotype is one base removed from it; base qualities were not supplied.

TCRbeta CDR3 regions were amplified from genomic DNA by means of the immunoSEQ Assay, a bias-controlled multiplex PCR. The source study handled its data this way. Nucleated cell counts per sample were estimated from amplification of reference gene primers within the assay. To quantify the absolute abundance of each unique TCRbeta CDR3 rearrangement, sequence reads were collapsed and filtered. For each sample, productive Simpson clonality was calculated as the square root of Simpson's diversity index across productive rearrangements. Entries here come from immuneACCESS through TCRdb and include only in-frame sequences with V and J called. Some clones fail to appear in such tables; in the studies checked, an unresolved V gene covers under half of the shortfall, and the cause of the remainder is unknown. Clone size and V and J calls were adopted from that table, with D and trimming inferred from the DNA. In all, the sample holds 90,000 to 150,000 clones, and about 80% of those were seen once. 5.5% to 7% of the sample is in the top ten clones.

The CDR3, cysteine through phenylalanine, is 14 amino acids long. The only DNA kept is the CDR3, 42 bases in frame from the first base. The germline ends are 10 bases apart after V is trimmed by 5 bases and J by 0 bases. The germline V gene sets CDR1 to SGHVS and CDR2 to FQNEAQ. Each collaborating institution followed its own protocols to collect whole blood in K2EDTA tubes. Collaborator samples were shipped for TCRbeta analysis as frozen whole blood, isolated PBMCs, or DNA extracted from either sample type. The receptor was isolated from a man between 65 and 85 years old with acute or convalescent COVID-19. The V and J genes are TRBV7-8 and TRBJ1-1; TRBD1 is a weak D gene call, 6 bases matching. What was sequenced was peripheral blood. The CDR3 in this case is CASSLQGMNTEAFF. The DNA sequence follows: TGTGCCAGCAGCCTCCAGGGGATGAACACTGAAGCTTTCTTT.